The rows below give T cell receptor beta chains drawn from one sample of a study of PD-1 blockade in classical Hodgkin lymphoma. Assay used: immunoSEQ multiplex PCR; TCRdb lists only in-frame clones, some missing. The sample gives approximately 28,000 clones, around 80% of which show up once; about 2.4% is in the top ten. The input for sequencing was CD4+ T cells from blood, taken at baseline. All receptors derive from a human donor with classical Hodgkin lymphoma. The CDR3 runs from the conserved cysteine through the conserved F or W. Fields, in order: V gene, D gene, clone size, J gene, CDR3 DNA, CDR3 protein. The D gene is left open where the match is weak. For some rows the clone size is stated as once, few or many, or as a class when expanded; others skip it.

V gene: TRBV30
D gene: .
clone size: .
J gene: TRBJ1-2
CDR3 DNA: TGTGCCTGGAGTAAGCAGGGAAACTATGGCTACACCTTC
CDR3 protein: CAWSKQGNYGYTF

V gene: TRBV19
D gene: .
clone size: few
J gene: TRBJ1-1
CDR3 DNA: TGTGCCAGTACCCCAGGGCCCAGGCTGAACACTGAAGCTTTCTTT
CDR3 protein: CASTPGPRLNTEAFF

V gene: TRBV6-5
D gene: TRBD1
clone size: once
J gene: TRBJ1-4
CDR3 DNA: TGTGCCAGCAGGCTGGCAGGGGGAAATGAAAAACTGTTTTTT
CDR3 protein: CASRLAGGNEKLFF

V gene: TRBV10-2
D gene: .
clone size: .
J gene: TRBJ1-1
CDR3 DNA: TGCGCCAGCAGCGACCGGATGGGCATGAACACTGAAGCTTTCTTT
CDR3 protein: CASSDRMGMNTEAFF

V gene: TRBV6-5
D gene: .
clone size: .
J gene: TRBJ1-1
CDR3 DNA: TGTGCCAGCAGTTACACAGGGATTGGCGAAGCTTTCTTT
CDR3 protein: CASSYTGIGEAFF

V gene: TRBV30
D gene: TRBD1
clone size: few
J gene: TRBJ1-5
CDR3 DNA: TGTGCCTGGAGAGGCATCCAGGGGGGACAACCCCAGCATTTT
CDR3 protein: CAWRGIQGGQPQHF

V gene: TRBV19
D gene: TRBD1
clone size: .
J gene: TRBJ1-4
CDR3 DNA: TGTGCCAGTAAGAGACAGGGGCCCACAACTAATGAAAAACTGTTTTTT
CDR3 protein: CASKRQGPTTNEKLFF

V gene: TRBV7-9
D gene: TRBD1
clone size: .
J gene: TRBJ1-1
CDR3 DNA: TGTGCCAGCAGCCTCCCTCAGGGGGGCACTGAAGCTTTCTTT
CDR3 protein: CASSLPQGGTEAFF

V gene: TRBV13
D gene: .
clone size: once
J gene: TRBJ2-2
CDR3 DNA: TGTGCCAGCAGCTTAGCTGTCTGGGTGAACACCGGGGAGCTGTTTTTT
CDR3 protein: CASSLAVWVNTGELFF

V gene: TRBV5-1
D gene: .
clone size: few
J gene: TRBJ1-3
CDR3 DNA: TGCGCCAGCAGCTTGGTTGGGACAATCTCAGACACCATATATTTT
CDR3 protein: CASSLVGTISDTIYF

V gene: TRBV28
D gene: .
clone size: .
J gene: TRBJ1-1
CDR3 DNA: TGTGCCAGCAGTTTGTCCAAGCCCGTGAACACTGAAGCTTTCTTT
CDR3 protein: CASSLSKPVNTEAFF

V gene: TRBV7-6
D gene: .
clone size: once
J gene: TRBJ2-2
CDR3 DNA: TGTGCCAGCAGCCTCCCGCAGGGTCCGGGGCCGACCGGGGAGCTGTTTTTT
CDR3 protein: CASSLPQGPGPTGELFF